The 5 T cell receptor beta chains listed next were all sequenced from one sample in a study of T cells after yellow fever vaccination. From the 5' RACE reads, TCRdb called clonotypes with MiXCR, one entry per CDR3 protein. The sample has about 220,000 distinct CDR3 sequences, roughly 3% seen once. Sequencing was performed on CD4+ T cells sorted from PBMCs, taken 10 days after the yellow fever booster vaccination. Source of these receptors: a man in his late teens or twenties who received the YFV17D yellow fever vaccine.

This clonotype has more than one count but fewer than ten. This rearrangement joins TRBV19 to TRBJ1-1; D is unclear. CDR3 length: 14 residues. Trimming shortened V by 3 bases and J by 0 bases, and 8 bases separated the two germline ends. Germline lookup yields CDR1 LNHDA and CDR2 SQIVND (reference sequence). The CDR3: CASSIQVVNTEAFF. CDR3 bases: TGTGCCAGTAGTATTCAGGTGGTGAACACTGAAGCTTTCTTT. Full variable domain (missing parts from reference TRBV19 and TRBJ1-1): DGGITQSPKYLFRKEGQNVTLSCEQNLNHDAMYWYRQDPGQGLRLIYYSQIVNDFQKGDIAEGYSVSREKKESFPLTVTSAQKNPTAFYLCASSIQVVNTEAFFGQGTRLTVV.

This clonotype was seen repeatedly, ten times or more. The rearrangement links TRBV7-2 to TRBJ2-3; 8 positions match TRBD2. This CDR3 has 14 amino acids. V was clipped by 5 bases and J by 5 bases; unmatched bases: 6. Germline V gives CDR1 SGHTA, CDR2 FQGNSA. CDR3 bases: TGTGCCAGCAGCCAACGGCGGGGGGAAGATACGCAGTATTTT. It yields the protein CASSQRRGEDTQYF.

This chain joins TRBV6-6 and TRBJ1-2; no definite D call. Per germline, CDR1 MNHNY and CDR2 SVGAGI (reference sequence). The CDR3 runs to 12 residues. Trimming left V 6 bases short and J 3 bases short, with 8 bases between. CDR3 residues: CASSPQYYGYTF. CDR3 coding DNA: TGTGCCAGCAGCCCTCAGTACTATGGCTACACCTTC.

The gene calls are TRBV6-6 and TRBJ1-1, with D maybe TRBD1 (6 bases). Trimming took 7 bases from V and 5 from J, leaving 20 bases between them. The CDR3 totals 15 residues. Germline V CDR1 and CDR2: MNHNY, SVGAGI (reference sequence). CDR3 protein: CASNPMGGAGTEAFF. In DNA form, the CDR3 reads TGTGCCAGCAACCCAATGGGGGGGGCAGGGACTGAAGCTTTCTTT.

This clonotype was observed many times. V is TRBV20-1 and J is TRBJ1-1; D unclear. CDR3 size: 14 residues. V shed 2 bases and J shed 1 base, with 11 bases lying between them. Germline assignment: CDR1 DFQATT and CDR2 SNEGSKA (reference sequence). In nucleotides, the CDR3 is TGCAGTGCTAGATTTGGTTGGCGGAACACTGAAGCTTTCTTT. This translates into CSARFGWRNTEAFF.